Each of the 27 T cell receptor beta chains below was sequenced from the same sample in a study of shared clonotypes between healthy human individuals. Libraries were prepared by immunoSEQ multiplex PCR; TCRdb keeps only in-frame clonotypes and omits some of them. The repertoire holds roughly 1 million clones, with 78% as singletons. Sequenced: memory CD4+ T cells from PBMCs. Subset specified: CD45RA-negative fraction. The source is a man aged 18 to 29 in good health. Some clones in this sample may be carry-over from other donors' samples.

This chain uses TRBV28 with TRBJ2-3; 9 bases align to TRBD2. The V gene end was trimmed by 3 bases and the J gene end by 6 bases; junction bases not matched to a gene: 7. The CDR3 loop spans 15 amino acids. Germline assignment: CDR1 MDHEN and CDR2 SYDVKM. The CDR3 DNA reads as TGTGCCAGCAGTTTGCTAGCGGGACGTGGGGATACGCAGTATTTT. Protein sequence: CASSLLAGRGDTQYF.

The chain uses TRBV11-3 and TRBJ2-1, with 12 bases identical to TRBD2. Trimming removed 1 base from V and 9 bases from J; junction bases left unmatched: 4. The CDR3 covers 15 residues. The V gene's germline CDR1 is SGHNT and CDR2 YENEEA. The CDR3 protein is CASSLGASGRVEQFF. CDR3 coding DNA: TGTGCCAGCAGCTTAGGGGCTAGCGGGAGGGTTGAGCAGTTCTTC.

The J gene is TRBJ2-7, the V gene TRBV30; 9 positions match TRBD1. V was clipped by 5 bases and J by 4 bases; unmatched bases: 9. The CDR3 length is 14 residues. Germline CDR1 GTSNPN, CDR2 SVGIG (reference sequence). CDR3 residues: CAWGTGQGRYEQYF. Here the CDR3 DNA reads TGTGCCTGGGGGACGGGACAGGGTAGGTACGAGCAGTACTTC.

As to this clone: The sample contains more than one DNA sequence encoding this CDR3. The gene calls are TRBV4-1 and TRBJ1-1; tentative D call: TRBD1 (5 bases). V lost 0 bases, J lost 4 bases, and 6 bases lay in between. This CDR3 has 13 residues. Germline V lookup: CDR1 MGHRA, CDR2 YSYEKL. The CDR3 DNA sequence: TGCGCCAGCAGCCAAGATAGGGGCACTGAAGCTTTCTTT. It specifies CASSQDRGTEAFF.

The rearrangement links TRBV11-1 to TRBJ2-7; 8 nucleotides align to TRBD2. This CDR3 spans 15 amino acids. V lost 5 bases to trimming and J lost 5 bases; unmatched junction nucleotides: 11. Germline V CDR1 and CDR2: SGHAT, FQDESV (reference sequence). The CDR3 spells CASSPGLAGSNEQYF. As DNA, the CDR3 is TGTGCCAGCAGCCCTGGACTAGCAGGTTCGAACGAGCAGTACTTC.

The chain is built from TRBV2 and TRBJ2-3, with D possibly matching TRBD2 (6 bases). Germline CDR1 is SNHLY and CDR2 is FYNNEI. V was shortened by 7 bases and J by 4 bases, with 15 bases between the two germline ends. The CDR3 runs to 14 residues. CDR3: CASIGEVTADTQYF. CDR3 nucleotide sequence: TGTGCCAGCATCGGGGAGGTTACGGCAGATACGCAGTATTTT.

This clone was seen only a few times. The V and J genes are TRBV4-3 and TRBJ2-2; D is perhaps TRBD1 (6 bases). Trimming shortened V by 3 bases and J by 4 bases, and 9 bases separated the two germline ends. Per the germline V gene, CDR1 is LGHNA and CDR2 is YSLEER. The CDR3 length is 14 residues. CDR3 nucleotide sequence: TGCGCCAGCAGCCAGAGACAGGCCACCGGGGAGCTGTTTTTT. Its translation: CASSQRQATGELFF.

The chain links TRBV28 to TRBJ1-2; 11 positions match TRBD1. Per the germline V gene, CDR1 is MDHEN and CDR2 is SYDVKM. The CDR3 is 15 amino acids. The trim removed 5 bases at V and 5 bases at J, leaving 7 bases unmatched. CDR3 residues: CASSPIGTGGYGYTF. CDR3 DNA: TGTGCCAGCAGTCCCATTGGGACAGGGGGTTATGGCTACACCTTC.

The rearrangement joins TRBV7-2 to TRBJ2-5, with TRBD1 matching over 9 bases. Trimming took 1 base from V and 5 from J; bases not matched to a gene: 8. From germline, CDR1 is SGHTA and CDR2 FQGNSA. The CDR3 runs to 16 residues. The CDR3, as DNA: TGTGCCAGCAGCTTAGAGGGACAGGGAGGGTTGGAGACCCAGTACTTC. Translation: CASSLEGQGGLETQYF.

This clone appeared once. The junction does not match germline at one end; this may be a read error. The chain carries TRBV28 and TRBJ2-7, with a tentative D call TRBD1 (5 bases). Germline lookup yields CDR1 MDHEN and CDR2 SYDVKM. This CDR3 is built from 13 residues. The CDR3 region has the DNA TGTGCCAGCAGTTTTGTTGGACATCGCGAACCCCATTTC. This sequence encodes CASSFVGHREPHF. The complete variable domain, with remaining parts taken from reference TRBV28 and TRBJ2-7, reads DVKVTQSSRYLVKRTGEKVFLECVQDMDHENMFWYRQDPGLGLRLIYFSYDVKMKEKGDIPEGYSVSREKKERFSLILESASTNQTSMYLCASSFVGHREPHFGPGTRLTVT.

With respect to this clone: This same CDR3 is encoded by further DNA sequences in the sample. The J gene is TRBJ2-5, the V gene TRBV18, with TRBD2 matching 8 bases. After removal of 2 bases from V and 5 bases from J, the junction contained 7 bases not matched to a gene. The CDR3 consists of 15 residues. Germline V gene lookup returns CDR1 KGHSH and CDR2 LQKENI. The CDR3 is CASSPTGLAGETQYF. The CDR3 DNA follows: TGTGCCAGCTCACCAACCGGACTAGCCGGGGAGACCCAGTACTTC.

The CDR3 coding sequence is TGTGCCTGGAGTGCAGGAGGAGCGGGTGGGAACGAGCAGTACTTC. Amino acids: CAWSAGGAGGNEQYF. The V call is TRBV30, the J call TRBJ2-7; a weak D match, TRBD2 (6 bases). The CDR3 runs to 15 residues. Germline CDR1 GTSNPN, CDR2 SVGIG (reference sequence). Trimming pared 1 base from V and 5 bases from J, leaving 18 bases between.

This clone showed up just once. The chain is built from TRBV27 and TRBJ1-2; 7 bases agree with TRBD1. The junction had 6 bases not matched to a gene; V was cut back by 4 bases and J by 4 bases. The CDR3 consists of 14 residues. The germline CDR1 and CDR2 sequences are MNHEY and SMNVEV (reference sequence). The CDR3 reads CASSWATGTYGYTF. In DNA, the CDR3 is TGTGCCAGCAGTTGGGCGACAGGGACCTATGGCTACACCTTC.

This chain connects TRBV28 to TRBJ2-4, with no clear D. This CDR3 contains 15 residues. Germline V gene lookup returns CDR1 MDHEN and CDR2 SYDVKM. The V end was cut by 2 bases, the J end by 0 bases, with 8 bases between. The CDR3 sequence is CASSLVLLAKNIQYF. For the CDR3, the DNA is TGTGCCAGCAGTTTAGTGTTATTAGCCAAAAACATTCAGTACTTC.

This sequence joins TRBV7-2 and TRBJ1-4; 9 bases align to TRBD1. Trimming at V came to 5 bases and at J to 8 bases, leaving 9 bases not matched to a gene. Looked up from germline, CDR1 is SGHTA and CDR2 is FQGNSA. The CDR3 runs to 15 residues. The CDR3 loop reads CASSDTGTGREKLFF. The CDR3 DNA reads TGTGCCAGCAGCGACACCGGGACAGGGAGGGAAAAACTGTTTTTT.

Many counts were recorded for this clone. The chain uses TRBV6-6 and TRBJ1-2; possibly TRBD1 for D (6 bases). This CDR3 contains 14 residues. The germline gives CDR1 MNHNY, CDR2 SVGAGI (reference sequence). Deletions cut 0 bases from V and 4 bases from J, with 9 bases between. The CDR3 sequence: CASSYSGHPYGYTF. The CDR3 nucleotides read TGTGCCAGCAGTTACTCGGGACACCCCTATGGCTACACCTTC.

V gene TRBV30 combines with J gene TRBJ2-7, with D perhaps TRBD2 (5 bases). V was pared by 5 bases and J by 3 bases, with 14 bases between. This CDR3 is built from 13 residues. Germline lookup yields CDR1 GTSNPN and CDR2 SVGIG (reference sequence). In DNA form, the CDR3 reads TGTGCCTGGGGTCCGGGGAGTCGCTACGAGCAGTACTTC. Translating it yields CAWGPGSRYEQYF.

J is TRBJ2-6 and V is TRBV7-9; 7 bases match TRBD1. There are 19 residues in the CDR3. Germline trimming cut 5 bases from V and 0 bases from J; bases unmatched to any gene: 13. Per the germline V gene, CDR1 is SEHNR and CDR2 is FQNEAQ (reference sequence). This CDR3 reads CASSPKGGQPFSGANVLTF. CDR3 in DNA: TGTGCCAGCAGCCCTAAAGGGGGACAGCCATTCTCTGGGGCCAACGTCCTGACTTTC.

The chain recombines TRBV5-1 with TRBJ1-4; D is possibly TRBD1 (6 bases). CDR3 length: 14 amino acids. CDR1 and CDR2 (germline): SGHRS, YFSETQ. Trimming took off 5 bases at V and 4 bases at J, with 12 bases between the two ends. Written as DNA, the CDR3 is TGCGCCAGCAGTCGGGGGGCGAGTAATGAAAAACTGTTTTTT. This sequence encodes CASSRGASNEKLFF.

The CDR3 DNA follows: TGTGCCAGTACCATGGGAAGGGCCTCCCCGGGTGGCTACACCTTC. Residues: CASTMGRASPGGYTF. This chain links TRBV19 with TRBJ1-2; the D is unclear. This CDR3 spans 15 amino acids. V was clipped by 7 bases and J by 7 bases, with 22 bases between them. CDR1 and CDR2 from the germline V gene are LNHDA and SQIVND (reference sequence).

This rearrangement joins TRBV27 to TRBJ2-7; D gene unclear. The CDR3 is 13 amino acids. In germline, CDR1 is MNHEY, CDR2 SMNVEV (reference sequence). The V end was cut by 3 bases, the J end by 4 bases, with 10 bases between. This chain's CDR3 is CASSLASTYEQYF. The DNA for the CDR3 is TGTGCCAGCAGTTTGGCCAGCACTTACGAGCAGTACTTC.

The V gene is TRBV10-1, the J gene TRBJ1-5, with TRBD1 matching 11 bases. The CDR3 has 16 amino acids. The germline V gene encodes CDR1 WNHNN and CDR2 SYGVQD (reference sequence). V lost 2 bases, J lost 7 bases, and 7 bases stayed unmatched. The CDR3 reads CASSEPRTGGGQPQHF. DNA for the CDR3: TGCGCCAGCAGTGAGCCCCGGACAGGGGGCGGACAGCCCCAGCATTTT.

This chain connects TRBV6-1 to TRBJ2-7; 11 bases fit TRBD2. Germline V gene sequence: CDR1 MNHNS, CDR2 SASEGT. V gave up 4 bases and J gave up 2 bases; unmatched junction bases: 7. The CDR3 extends over 16 amino acids. The CDR3 spells CASSVRLAGGPYEQYF. CDR3 bases: TGTGCCAGCAGTGTCCGATTAGCGGGAGGGCCCTACGAGCAGTACTTC.

This clone was observed a few times. The chain employs TRBV5-5 and TRBJ1-5; 10 nucleotides agree with TRBD1. The CDR3 loop spans 15 amino acids. Germline V gives CDR1 SGHKS, CDR2 YYEKEE (reference sequence). Trimming cost V 0 bases and J 4 bases; bases outside gene matches: 1. The CDR3 loop is CASSLGQGANQPQHF. In DNA form, the CDR3 reads TGTGCCAGCAGCTTGGGACAGGGGGCTAATCAGCCCCAGCATTTT.

The genes are TRBV7-2 and TRBJ2-5; 10 bases agree with TRBD2. The CDR3 covers 16 residues. V lost 1 base to trimming and J lost 2 bases; unmatched junction nucleotides: 4. Germline V CDR1 and CDR2: SGHTA, FQGNSA. The CDR3 region has the DNA TGTGCCAGCAGCTTAGGAATAGCGGGAGGTCAAGAGACCCAGTACTTC. Protein product: CASSLGIAGGQETQYF.

The chain carries TRBV18 and TRBJ2-7; D unclear. Germline values: CDR1 KGHSH, CDR2 LQKENI. This CDR3 comprises 14 residues. V was trimmed by 0 bases and J by 2 bases, leaving 8 bases between them. DNA of the CDR3: TGTGCCAGCTCACCACCCCGGAAAACCTACGAGCAGTACTTC. The encoded protein is CASSPPRKTYEQYF.

This clone was recorded once. The chain uses TRBV6-1 and TRBJ1-2; D remains unclear. This CDR3 spans 14 amino acids. The germline V and J ends were trimmed by 5 bases and 1 base, with 11 bases remaining between them. Germline CDR1 and CDR2: MNHNS and SASEGT. The CDR3 coding sequence is TGTGCCAGCAGTAAGGGAAGGTATAACTATGGCTACACCTTC. It translates to CASSKGRYNYGYTF.